Listed below are T cell receptor beta chains from one sample, sequenced in a study of T cell responses to AZD1222 COVID-19 vaccine. The method was immunoSEQ multiplex PCR; TCRdb's version includes in-frame clones alone and lacks a portion of them. The sample has under 130,000 clones; 88% are singletons. The sample in question was peripheral blood, obtained on day 0 of AZD1222 vaccination. The receptors stem from an adult in good health. Each CDR3 is given with its conserved first and last residue. D genes are given only for firm matches.

V gene: TRBV5-1
D gene: TRBD1
CDR3 protein: CASSSIRTGQTQYF

V gene: TRBV20-1
D gene: TRBD2
CDR3 protein: CSASIAGVNTGELFF

V gene: TRBV7-8
D gene: NA
CDR3 protein: CASSLMSLGAISTNEKLFF

V gene: TRBV5-4
D gene: NA
CDR3 protein: CASSFSPGEDQPQHF

V gene: TRBV7-8
D gene: NA
CDR3 protein: CASSLGQNEKLFF

V gene: TRBV7-2
D gene: TRBD1
CDR3 protein: CASSSRTGTYGYTF

V gene: TRBV7-9
D gene: NA
CDR3 protein: CASSSDSNSYEQYF

V gene: TRBV11-2
D gene: NA
CDR3 protein: CASSDAPDQPQHF

V gene: TRBV19
D gene: TRBD2
CDR3 protein: CASSILSSGNEQFF

V gene: TRBV7-8
D gene: NA
CDR3 protein: CASGGRGKHYEQYF

V gene: TRBV6-5
D gene: NA
CDR3 protein: CATSLRGTEAFF

V gene: TRBV11-2
D gene: TRBD2
CDR3 protein: CASSPLAGASSYEQYF

V gene: TRBV5-1
D gene: NA
CDR3 protein: CASRPAVAKMNTEAFF

V gene: TRBV28
D gene: TRBD1
CDR3 protein: CASSPGQGTYEQYF

V gene: TRBV9
D gene: NA
CDR3 protein: CASSVGAGTHIGELFF

V gene: TRBV19
D gene: NA
CDR3 protein: CASRSGGTEAFF

V gene: TRBV7-9
D gene: TRBD2
CDR3 protein: CASSTTSGRARNEQFF

V gene: TRBV28
D gene: TRBD2
CDR3 protein: CASSPSGGRAANEQFF